This T cell receptor beta chain appears in the sequencing data of a study of molecular identifiers for immune sequencing clone quantification. General study findings and limits: Jurkat TCR RNA that was spiked in from one cell was reportedly detectable among one million naive cells.

Worth noting for this clonotype: What it recognizes is unknown. A much more abundant neighbour one base away suggests this may be a read error.

Naive CD8 library inputs spanned roughly 17,000 to 1,100,000 sorted cells and 10%, 30% or 50% RNA. Based on a CD8+CD4-CCR7+CD45RA+ profile, naive CD8 T cells were sorted. TCRdb re-called the PCR reads through MiXCR, storing one row per CDR3 protein. Of under 800,000 distinct CDR3 sequences listed, about 25% are singletons. The CDR3 runs 12 residues. The V gene's germline CDR1 is SGHVS and CDR2 FNYEAQ. The genes are TRBV7-6 and TRBJ2-7; D unclear. The TCR comes from a human donor in good health. Some libraries in this study had Jurkat cell RNA spiked in. Source material: naive CD8+ T cells from blood, with Jurkat cell RNA spiked in. Indicated subset: FACS-sorted CD8+CD4-CCR7+CD45RA+ naive T cells. The CDR3 is CAGSFESDEQYF. DNA of the CDR3: TGTGCCGGCAGCTTCGAGAGCGACGAGCAGTACTTC.